These T cell receptor beta chains were read from a single sample in a study of metastatic and nonmetastatic thyroid tumors. TCRdb re-called the PCR reads with MiXCR. Here the sample spans roughly 48,000 clones, approximately 19% being singletons. Sample: blood. The source is a female donor with papillary thyroid cancer or a benign thyroid nodule (not recorded which). Some clones in this sample may be carry-over from other donors' samples. Each CDR3 is given with its conserved first and last residue. The order of the fields is J gene, V gene, D gene, clone size, CDR3 DNA, CDR3 protein. A D gene is named only where the DNA matches it firmly. Only some rows state a clone size, as once, few, many or a class for expanded clones.

j_gene: TRBJ1-6; v_gene: TRBV4-1; d_gene: NA; abundance: many; CDR3nt: TGCGCCAGCAGCCAAGATTTCCAGGCCTCCTATAATTCACCCCTCCACTTT; CDR3aa: CASSQDFQASYNSPLHF
j_gene: TRBJ2-1; v_gene: TRBV6-1; d_gene: TRBD2; abundance: NA; CDR3nt: TGTGCCAGCAGTGAGCGACTAGCGGTAGGGAGGTATGAGCAGTTCTTC; CDR3aa: CASSERLAVGRYEQFF
j_gene: TRBJ1-6; v_gene: TRBV6-1; d_gene: TRBD1; abundance: few; CDR3nt: TGTGCCAGCAGGGACAGGGTAGGCTATTTACCCCTCCACTTT; CDR3aa: CASRDRVGYLPLHF
j_gene: TRBJ2-7; v_gene: TRBV25-1; d_gene: TRBD1; abundance: many; CDR3nt: TGTGCCAGCAGTGGAGACAGGGGGCTGGGGGAGCAGTACTTC; CDR3aa: CASSGDRGLGEQYF
j_gene: TRBJ2-3; v_gene: TRBV6-6; d_gene: NA; abundance: many; CDR3nt: TGTGCCAGCAGTTACCTTTCGCGGGCCACAGATACGCAGTATTTT; CDR3aa: CASSYLSRATDTQYF
j_gene: TRBJ2-7; v_gene: TRBV11-2; d_gene: NA; abundance: NA; CDR3nt: TGTGCCAGCAGCTTAGTTCAGGGGCTGGAGCAGTACTTC; CDR3aa: CASSLVQGLEQYF
j_gene: TRBJ2-1; v_gene: TRBV19; d_gene: TRBD1; abundance: NA; CDR3nt: TGTGCCAGCCAGGGGGACAGCTACAATGAGCAGTTCTTC; CDR3aa: CASQGDSYNEQFF
j_gene: TRBJ2-1; v_gene: TRBV11-2; d_gene: NA; abundance: NA; CDR3nt: TGTGCCAGCAGCTTTATGGGCCATGAGCAGTTCTTC; CDR3aa: CASSFMGHEQFF
j_gene: TRBJ1-1; v_gene: TRBV5-1; d_gene: NA; abundance: many; CDR3nt: TGCGCCAGCAGCTTGTCTCCGGGTGGGGGATACACTGAAGCTTTCTTT; CDR3aa: CASSLSPGGGYTEAFF
j_gene: TRBJ2-7; v_gene: TRBV28; d_gene: TRBD2; abundance: many; CDR3nt: TGTGCCAGCAGTTTAACGGCGGGAGGAGGGTTGGACGAGCAGTACTTC; CDR3aa: CASSLTAGGGLDEQYF
j_gene: TRBJ2-2; v_gene: TRBV7-9; d_gene: NA; abundance: many; CDR3nt: TGTGCCAGCAGCTTAAACACCGGGGAGCTGTTTTTT; CDR3aa: CASSLNTGELFF
j_gene: TRBJ2-3; v_gene: TRBV28; d_gene: NA; abundance: many; CDR3nt: TGTGCCAGCAGTTTCCAAGGGGGGGAGAGCCCAGATACGCAGTATTTT; CDR3aa: CASSFQGGESPDTQYF
j_gene: TRBJ2-5; v_gene: TRBV12-3/TRBV12-4; d_gene: NA; abundance: many; CDR3nt: TGTGCCAGCAGTTTAGGACAGCACCAAGAGACCCAGTACTTC; CDR3aa: CASSLGQHQETQYF
j_gene: TRBJ1-2; v_gene: TRBV12-3/TRBV12-4; d_gene: TRBD1; abundance: many; CDR3nt: TGTGCCAGCAGTTTGTCAGGGGGCGCGGGAGGCTACACCTTC; CDR3aa: CASSLSGGAGGYTF
j_gene: TRBJ1-2; v_gene: TRBV5-1; d_gene: TRBD1; abundance: NA; CDR3nt: TGCGCCAGCAGCCCCGGGACAGCGGCTTCGGGCTACACCTTC; CDR3aa: CASSPGTAASGYTF
j_gene: TRBJ2-5; v_gene: TRBV12-3/TRBV12-4; d_gene: NA; abundance: NA; CDR3nt: TGTGCCAGCAGATCAACGGTGTGGCTGGAGACCCAGTACTTC; CDR3aa: CASRSTVWLETQYF
j_gene: TRBJ2-7; v_gene: TRBV4-1; d_gene: NA; abundance: many; CDR3nt: TGCGCCAGCAGCCAAGGCCTAGCTTCCTACGAGCAGTACTTC; CDR3aa: CASSQGLASYEQYF
j_gene: TRBJ1-2; v_gene: TRBV6-1; d_gene: NA; abundance: NA; CDR3nt: TGTGCCAGCAGTGCGTATACCAACTATGGCTACACCTTC; CDR3aa: CASSAYTNYGYTF
j_gene: TRBJ1-1; v_gene: TRBV5-1; d_gene: TRBD1; abundance: many; CDR3nt: TGCGCCAGCAGCTTGGTTCGCAGGGGGCCGTCTGAAGCTTTCTTT; CDR3aa: CASSLVRRGPSEAFF
j_gene: TRBJ2-1; v_gene: TRBV11-1; d_gene: NA; abundance: NA; CDR3nt: TGTGCCAGCAGCTTAGGCGGACCATGGGGCGATGAGCAGTTCTTC; CDR3aa: CASSLGGPWGDEQFF
j_gene: TRBJ1-1; v_gene: TRBV20-1; d_gene: TRBD1; abundance: many; CDR3nt: TGCAGTGCTAGAGATCCACAGGCTACACAGGGGACTGAAGCTTTCTTT; CDR3aa: CSARDPQATQGTEAFF
j_gene: TRBJ2-3; v_gene: TRBV20-1; d_gene: NA; abundance: many; CDR3nt: TGCAGTGCTAGAGGTGGTAGCAGCACAGATACGCAGTATTTT; CDR3aa: CSARGGSSTDTQYF
j_gene: TRBJ2-1; v_gene: TRBV28; d_gene: TRBD2; abundance: many; CDR3nt: TGTGCCAGCCACAATAGCGGGAACTACAATGAGCAGTTCTTC; CDR3aa: CASHNSGNYNEQFF
j_gene: TRBJ2-1; v_gene: TRBV6-1; d_gene: TRBD1; abundance: many; CDR3nt: TGTGCCAGCAGTCTTGGACAGGGCCGCTACAATGAGCAGTTCTTC; CDR3aa: CASSLGQGRYNEQFF
j_gene: TRBJ2-5; v_gene: TRBV29-1; d_gene: TRBD1; abundance: many; CDR3nt: TGCAGCGTGCAGGACAGGGGGAAGGCCCAGTACTTC; CDR3aa: CSVQDRGKAQYF
j_gene: TRBJ2-1; v_gene: TRBV27; d_gene: TRBD2; abundance: many; CDR3nt: TGTGCCAGCAGTTTAGGTGGCGGACTAGCGGGAGCGGGTTACAATGAGCAGTTCTTC; CDR3aa: CASSLGGGLAGAGYNEQFF
j_gene: TRBJ2-1; v_gene: TRBV5-1; d_gene: TRBD2; abundance: many; CDR3nt: TGCGCCAGCAGCTTGGAGGGACTAGCGGGCCACAATGAGCAGTTCTTC; CDR3aa: CASSLEGLAGHNEQFF
j_gene: TRBJ1-2; v_gene: TRBV4-1; d_gene: TRBD1; abundance: many; CDR3nt: TGCGCCAGCAGCCAGAAGGGGGCTTTCTATGGCTACACCTTC; CDR3aa: CASSQKGAFYGYTF
j_gene: TRBJ2-3; v_gene: TRBV19; d_gene: NA; abundance: few; CDR3nt: TGTGCCAGTAGGTCGACAGATACGCAGTATTTT; CDR3aa: CASRSTDTQYF
j_gene: TRBJ1-2; v_gene: TRBV28; d_gene: NA; abundance: few; CDR3nt: TGTGCCAGCAGTTTATGGAACATCGCGCGGACCTTC; CDR3aa: CASSLWNIARTF
j_gene: TRBJ2-6; v_gene: TRBV6-1; d_gene: NA; abundance: many; CDR3nt: TGTGCCAGCAGTGAAGAGGTAACCGGGGCCAACGTCCTGACTTTC; CDR3aa: CASSEEVTGANVLTF
j_gene: TRBJ1-4; v_gene: TRBV6-2/TRBV6-3; d_gene: TRBD1; abundance: once; CDR3nt: TGTGCCAGCAGTTACTCCAGGGGACAGAACTCTTTCTTGGTCAGGCGTGAAAAACTGTTTTTT; CDR3aa: CASSYSRGQNSFLVRREKLFF